The 12 T cell receptor beta chains listed next were all sequenced from one sample in a study of T cell responses to AZD1222 COVID-19 vaccine. Sequencing used immunoSEQ multiplex PCR; TCRdb keeps in-frame clones, though not all of them. Seen here are roughly 170,000 clones, roughly 94% observed once, and the top ten hold about 1.5%. Sequencing used peripheral blood, obtained 28 days after the second AZD1222 dose. These receptors originate from an adult who received the AZD1222 COVID-19 vaccine.

The CDR3 coding sequence is TGTGCCAGCTCACCACCGACAGGGATCTACACCGGGGAGCTGTTTTTT. This codes for CASSPPTGIYTGELFF. The chain recombines TRBV18 with TRBJ2-2, with 7 positions matching TRBD1. CDR1 and CDR2 from the germline V gene are KGHSH and LQKENI. The CDR3 is 16 residues long. Trimming cost V 0 bases and J 3 bases; bases outside gene matches: 4. Based on the CDR3 plus reference TRBV18 and TRBJ2-2, the full variable domain is NAGVMQNPRHLVRRRGQEARLRCSPMKGHSHVYWYRQLPEEGLKFMVYLQKENIIDESGMPKERFSAEFPKEGPSILRIQQVVRGDSAAYFCASSPPTGIYTGELFFGEGSRLTVL.

Here the CDR3 DNA reads TGTGCCAGCAGCTCAGAATGGTATGGCTACACCTTC. Its protein product is CASSSEWYGYTF. The chain is built from TRBV7-9 and TRBJ1-2, with D unresolved. V gave up 4 bases and J gave up 5 bases, with 8 bases separating them. Germline lookup yields CDR1 SEHNR and CDR2 FQNEAQ (reference sequence). This CDR3 comprises 12 residues.

The V call is TRBV6-6, the J call TRBJ1-6; the match to TRBD1 covers 10 bases. The J segment lost 7 bases and the V segment lost 5 bases, leaving 11 bases of the junction unmatched. The germline V gene encodes CDR1 MNHNY and CDR2 SVGAGI (reference sequence). The CDR3 is 17 residues long. The CDR3 DNA reads TGTGCCAGCAGTCAACTGGGGAGGACAGGGGGAAATTCACCCCTCCACTTT. Translation gives CASSQLGRTGGNSPLHF.

A few counts support this clone. The chain links TRBV5-4 to TRBJ1-1; D is uncertain. CDR3 length equals 10 residues. Per germline, CDR1 SGHNT and CDR2 YYREEE (reference sequence). The V gene lost 2 bases and the J gene lost 4 bases, with 0 bases spanning the gap. The CDR3 reads CASSFTEAFF. The CDR3 DNA reads TGTGCCAGCAGCTTCACTGAAGCTTTCTTT.

The chain recombines TRBV18 with TRBJ1-3, with a weak D call TRBD1 (5 bases). V was pared by 1 base and J by 5 bases, with 9 bases between. CDR3 size: 14 residues. Germline CDR1 KGHSH, CDR2 LQKENI. CDR3 DNA: TGTGCCAGCTCACCACGACAGCCCCGAAACACCATATATTTT. It encodes CASSPRQPRNTIYF.

The V call is TRBV19, the J call TRBJ1-2; 7 bases fit TRBD1. The trim removed 8 bases at V and 8 bases at J, leaving 20 bases unmatched. The V gene's germline CDR1 is LNHDA and CDR2 SQIVND (reference sequence). The CDR3 has 16 amino acids. The CDR3 here is CASLGPQQGYLSGYTF. The DNA for the CDR3 is TGTGCCAGTCTTGGCCCTCAACAGGGGTATCTTTCGGGCTACACCTTC.

The rearrangement uses TRBV5-4 and TRBJ2-1; D may be TRBD2 (5 bases). The germline V gene encodes CDR1 SGHNT and CDR2 YYREEE (reference sequence). This CDR3 contains 12 residues. V gave up 4 bases and J gave up 4 bases, with 6 bases separating them. The CDR3 DNA reads TGTGCCAGCAGCAGGGAGTACAATGAGCAGTTCTTC. Amino acids: CASSREYNEQFF.

The rearrangement links TRBV29-1 to TRBJ1-2; no definite D call. The CDR3 is 14 amino acids. CDR1 SQVTM and CDR2 ANQGSEA come from the germline V gene. V was shortened by 3 bases and J by 0 bases, with 11 bases between the two germline ends. The CDR3 reads CSVDILLPNYGYTF. CDR3 in DNA: TGCAGCGTTGATATTCTTCTACCTAACTATGGCTACACCTTC.

V gene TRBV24-1 combines with J gene TRBJ1-1; no clear D gene. CDR3 size: 12 residues. Trimming took 3 bases from V and 6 from J, leaving 7 bases between them. Germline CDR1 and CDR2: KGHDR and SFDVKD. As DNA, the CDR3 is TGTGCCACCAGTGATAACGGAGCTGAAGCTTTCTTT. Protein product: CATSDNGAEAFF.

The chain is built from TRBV4-3 and TRBJ1-4; D not resolved. Per germline, CDR1 LGHNA and CDR2 YSLEER. Trimming took 0 bases from V and 5 from J, leaving 13 bases between them. CDR3 length: 16 residues. The CDR3 nucleotides read TGCGCCAGCAGCCAAGATGAGGGCCTACGGAATGAAAAACTGTTTTTT. Translation gives CASSQDEGLRNEKLFF.

The chain joins TRBV5-1 to TRBJ1-1; perhaps TRBD1 as D (5 bases). The germline gives CDR1 SGHRS, CDR2 YFSETQ. This CDR3 region has 13 residues. V was cut by 3 bases and J by 2 bases, with 8 bases left in between. The CDR3 here is CASSSTVNTEAFF. In DNA form, the CDR3 reads TGCGCCAGCAGCTCGACAGTAAACACTGAAGCTTTCTTT.

This rearrangement joins TRBV4-1 to TRBJ1-5, with TRBD1 as a possible D gene (5 bases). Germline V gene sequence: CDR1 MGHRA, CDR2 YSYEKL. V dropped 1 base and J dropped 2 bases, with 9 bases sitting between them. The CDR3 sequence is 15 residues long. DNA of the CDR3: TGCGCCAGCAGCCAAGGCGCAGGGCGCAATCAGCCCCAGCATTTT. Protein: CASSQGAGRNQPQHF.